This T cell receptor beta chain was identified in a study of tumor T cells in aggressive B-cell lymphoma. Germline CDR1 and CDR2: WNHNN and SYGVQD (reference sequence). Deletions cut 5 bases from V and 2 bases from J, with 13 bases between. The CDR3 contains 14 residues. Sequencing was performed with immunoSEQ multiplex PCR; in TCRdb, only in-frame clones are kept and a portion is missing. The sample has some 12,000 clones; roughly 90% are singletons. This receptor was identified in an adult with diffuse large B cell lymphoma. The sequenced sample consisted of tumor tissue. The chain has TRBV10-1 and TRBJ2-7, with a tentative D call TRBD2 (6 bases). The CDR3 DNA reads TGCGCCAGCAGTCCCGGGACTGCCCCCTACGAGCAGTACTTC. Encoded protein: CASSPGTAPYEQYF.